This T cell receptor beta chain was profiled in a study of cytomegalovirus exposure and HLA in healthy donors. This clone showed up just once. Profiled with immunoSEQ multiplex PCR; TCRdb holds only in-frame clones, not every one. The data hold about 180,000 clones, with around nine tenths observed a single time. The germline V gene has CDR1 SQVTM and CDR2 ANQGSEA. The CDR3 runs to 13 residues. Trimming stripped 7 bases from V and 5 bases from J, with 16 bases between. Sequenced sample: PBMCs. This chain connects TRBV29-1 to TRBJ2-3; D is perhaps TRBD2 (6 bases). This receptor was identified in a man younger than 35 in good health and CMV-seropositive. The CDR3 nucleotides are TGCAGCGCCTCCGGAGGGGAGGTAGATACGCAGTATTTT. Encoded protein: CSASGGEVDTQYF.